The source of this T cell receptor (beta chain) is a study of spatial heterogeneity in lung cancer. Study-level background: Detection consistently captured more beta-chain sequences than alpha-chain sequences. Each unique TCR and UMI combination was seen more than ten times on average in raw reads.

Regarding the study as a whole: Tumoral mutation counts were tracked by counts of expanded intratumoral alpha and beta TCRs.

This clonotype turned up a few times. Its antigen is currently unknown. The time point denotes: sample taken at primary tumor resection. The donors were 70 or so patients with non-small cell lung cancer that was early-stage and untreated. No cells were sorted before sequencing. The whole RNA sequenced was extracted from tumor, nontumor lung or frozen PBMC. The CDR3 totals 15 residues. V lost 1 base, J lost 0 bases, and 7 bases lay in between. Per germline, CDR1 SGHTA and CDR2 FQGNSA. One entry per CDR3 protein, called by TCRdb with MiXCR from the 5' RACE reads. Of 11,000 or so distinct CDR3 sequences listed, roughly 15% are singletons.

The rearrangement uses TRBV7-2 and TRBJ1-5; D ambiguous. The clonotype originates from a male donor with early-stage non-small cell lung cancer. The starting material was lung tumor tissue, obtained at surgery. The CDR3 loop is CASSLDRNSNQPQHF. The CDR3 nucleotides read TGTGCCAGCAGCTTAGATCGGAATAGCAATCAGCCCCAGCATTTT.